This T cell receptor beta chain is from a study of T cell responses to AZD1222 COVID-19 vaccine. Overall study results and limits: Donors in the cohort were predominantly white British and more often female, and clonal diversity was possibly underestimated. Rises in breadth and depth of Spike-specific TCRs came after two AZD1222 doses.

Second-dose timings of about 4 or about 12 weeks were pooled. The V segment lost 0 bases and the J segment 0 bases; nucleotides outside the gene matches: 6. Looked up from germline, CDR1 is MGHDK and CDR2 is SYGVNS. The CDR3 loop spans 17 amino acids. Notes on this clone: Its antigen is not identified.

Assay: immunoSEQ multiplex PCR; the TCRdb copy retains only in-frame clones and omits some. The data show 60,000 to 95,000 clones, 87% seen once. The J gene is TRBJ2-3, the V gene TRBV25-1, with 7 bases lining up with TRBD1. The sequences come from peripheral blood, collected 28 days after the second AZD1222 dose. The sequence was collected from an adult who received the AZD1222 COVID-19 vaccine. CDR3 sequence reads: CASSEYKGASSTDTQYF. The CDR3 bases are TGTGCCAGCAGTGAATATAAGGGGGCCTCTAGCACAGATACGCAGTATTTT.